These T cell receptor beta chains were read from a single sample in a study of T cell responses to AZD1222 COVID-19 vaccine. This table comes from immunoSEQ multiplex PCR, and its TCRdb copy is limited to in-frame clones, with some not included. Of around 80,000 clones listed, less than 95% are singletons. This material consisted of peripheral blood, taken 28 days after the second AZD1222 dose. These receptors were obtained from an adult who received the AZD1222 COVID-19 vaccine. The CDR3 runs from the conserved cysteine through the conserved F or W. The D gene is left open where the match is weak.

D: -
J: TRBJ1-1
V: TRBV27
CDR3: CASSLRTGRATEAFF
DNA: TGTGCCAGCAGTTTACGCACGGGGAGGGCCACTGAAGCTTTCTTT

D: TRBD2
J: TRBJ2-3
V: TRBV7-9
CDR3: CASSLSEREAGADTQYF
DNA: TGTGCCAGCAGCTTAAGTGAGCGGGAGGCCGGGGCAGATACGCAGTATTTT

D: -
J: TRBJ1-1
V: TRBV10-3
CDR3: CATNGGVRTEAFF
DNA: TGTGCCACTAACGGAGGGGTTCGGACTGAAGCTTTCTTT

D: TRBD1
J: TRBJ1-2
V: TRBV27
CDR3: CASSFAGGGYGYTF
DNA: TGTGCCAGCAGCTTCGCAGGGGGAGGCTATGGCTACACCTTC

D: -
J: TRBJ2-5
V: TRBV2
CDR3: CASRGRAETQYF
DNA: TGTGCCAGCAGGGGGCGCGCTGAGACCCAGTACTTC

D: TRBD1
J: TRBJ2-2
V: TRBV18
CDR3: CASSPGQGADGELFF
DNA: TGTGCCAGCTCACCTGGACAGGGGGCGGACGGGGAGCTGTTTTTT

D: -
J: TRBJ2-7
V: TRBV6-6
CDR3: CASIQGPSGEQYF
DNA: TGTGCCAGTATACAGGGACCCTCGGGCGAGCAGTACTTC

D: -
J: TRBJ2-7
V: TRBV3-1/TRBV3-2
CDR3: CASSQVGGYEQYF
DNA: TGTGCCAGCAGCCAAGTAGGCGGGTACGAGCAGTACTTC

D: TRBD1
J: TRBJ1-2
V: TRBV27
CDR3: CASSPGQGGSGYTF
DNA: TGTGCCAGCAGTCCGGGACAGGGGGGAAGTGGCTACACCTTC

D: -
J: TRBJ1-5
V: TRBV30
CDR3: CAWSQDHQNQPQHF
DNA: TGTGCCTGGAGTCAGGATCACCAAAATCAGCCCCAGCATTTT

D: -
J: TRBJ1-1
V: TRBV18
CDR3: CASSPGGNTEAFF
DNA: TGTGCCAGCTCACCAGGGGGGAACACTGAAGCTTTCTTT

D: TRBD1
J: TRBJ2-5
V: TRBV11-2
CDR3: CASRDSLQETQYF
DNA: TGTGCCAGCCGGGACAGCCTTCAAGAGACCCAGTACTTC

D: TRBD1
J: TRBJ2-5
V: TRBV20-1
CDR3: CSASDRGPAQETQYF
DNA: TGCAGTGCTAGTGACAGGGGGCCCGCACAAGAGACCCAGTACTTC